This TCR beta chain originates from a study of T cell responses to AZD1222 COVID-19 vaccine. Whole-study findings and limits: Just a handful of AZD1222 recipients were seropositive at baseline. Regions 160-218 and 743-854 dominated among vaccine-associated CD4 TCRs spanning spike. Clonal diversity may have been underestimated in mostly white British donors.

About this clone: The antigen is not known.

Data came from immunoSEQ multiplex PCR; TCRdb stores just in-frame clones and leaves some out. The sample lists approximately 100,000 clones, more than 85% occurring once. Per germline, CDR1 LNHDA and CDR2 SQIVND (reference sequence). The junction had 5 bases not matched to a gene; V was cut back by 4 bases and J by 0 bases. The CDR3 has 16 amino acids. This material consisted of peripheral blood, taken on day 0 of AZD1222 vaccination. This sequence was found in an adult in good health. J is TRBJ2-7 and V is TRBV19; the match to TRBD1 covers 11 bases. The CDR3 is CASSKPGTGGSYEQYF. CDR3 in DNA: TGTGCCAGTAGTAAACCCGGGACAGGGGGCTCCTACGAGCAGTACTTC. Complete variable domain (other parts from reference TRBV19 and TRBJ2-7): DGGITQSPKYLFRKEGQNVTLSCEQNLNHDAMYWYRQDPGQGLRLIYYSQIVNDFQKGDIAEGYSVSREKKESFPLTVTSAQKNPTAFYLCASSKPGTGGSYEQYFGPGTRLTVT.